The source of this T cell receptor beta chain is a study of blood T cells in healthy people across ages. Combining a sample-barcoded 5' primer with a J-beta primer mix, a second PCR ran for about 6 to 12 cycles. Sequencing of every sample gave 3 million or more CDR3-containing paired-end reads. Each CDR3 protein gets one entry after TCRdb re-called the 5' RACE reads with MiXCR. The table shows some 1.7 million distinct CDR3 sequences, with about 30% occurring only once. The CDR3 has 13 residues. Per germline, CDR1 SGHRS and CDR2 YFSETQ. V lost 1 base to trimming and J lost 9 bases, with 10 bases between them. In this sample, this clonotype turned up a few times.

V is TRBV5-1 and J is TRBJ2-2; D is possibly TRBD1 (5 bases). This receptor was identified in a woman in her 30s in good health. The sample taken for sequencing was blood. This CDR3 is CASSLTGNRELFF. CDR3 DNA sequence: TGCGCCAGCAGCTTGACAGGAAACCGGGAGCTGTTTTTT.